These 19 T cell receptor beta chains were all obtained from the same sample, sequenced in a study of blood T cell repertoires in COVID-19. Repertoires were generated with immunoSEQ multiplex PCR, while TCRdb's copy carries only in-frame clones and drops some. In the table there are 250,000 to 300,000 clones, 75% to 90% of which are singletons. The sample comprised peripheral blood. Every receptor here comes from a man aged 55 to 70 who had recovered from COVID-19.

The chain is built from TRBV27 and TRBJ2-2; 16 bases are shared with TRBD2. The CDR3 is 16 amino acids. After removal of 5 bases from V and 6 bases from J, the junction contained 3 bases not matched to a gene. Germline V gene lookup returns CDR1 MNHEY and CDR2 SMNVEV (reference sequence). In DNA, the CDR3 is TGTGCCAGCAGTCTGGGGACTAGCGGGAGGGCCGGGGAGCTGTTTTTT. This sequence encodes CASSLGTSGRAGELFF.

The rearrangement uses TRBV6-5 and TRBJ1-1; D is ambiguous. This CDR3 is built from 13 residues. Germline CDR1 and CDR2: MNHEY and SVGAGI. Trimming shortened V by 7 bases and J by 1 base, and 10 bases separated the two germline ends. In DNA, the CDR3 is TGTGCCAGCAACCTTGCGAGGAACACTGAAGCTTTCTTT. Protein sequence: CASNLARNTEAFF.

The chain uses TRBV7-3 and TRBJ2-1, with 13 bases that match TRBD2. Germline V gene sequence: CDR1 SGHTA, CDR2 FQGTGA. The CDR3 consists of 17 residues. Trimming cost V 5 bases and J 9 bases; bases outside gene matches: 13. This CDR3 reads CASSPRAPGLAGSEQFF. The CDR3, as DNA: TGTGCCAGCAGCCCCCGAGCCCCGGGACTAGCGGGGAGTGAGCAGTTCTTC.

The chain is built from TRBV18 and TRBJ2-7; possible D gene TRBD1, 6 bases. The germline CDR1 and CDR2 sequences are KGHSH and LQKENI. The V end lost 3 bases, the J end lost 6 bases, and 21 bases lay between the germline ends. This CDR3 spans 16 amino acids. The CDR3, as DNA: TGTGCCAGCTCACCTTCCCCTACAGGGCCAAGCGGCGAGCAGTACTTC. Its translation: CASSPSPTGPSGEQYF.

This clone was seen just once. The chain has TRBV2 and TRBJ2-7, with TRBD1 matching 9 bases. With V trimmed by 5 bases and J by 4 bases, 6 bases remained unmatched. The CDR3 extends over 14 amino acids. Germline loops: CDR1 SNHLY, CDR2 FYNNEI. This CDR3 is CASSPVDRGYEQYF. The CDR3 DNA is TGTGCCAGCAGTCCCGTTGACAGGGGGTACGAGCAGTACTTC.

This clone was observed once. The gene calls are TRBV6-5 and TRBJ2-2, with D possibly matching TRBD2 (6 bases). Trimming took off 4 bases at V and 2 bases at J, with 11 bases between the two ends. The CDR3 is 15 residues long. Germline V CDR1 and CDR2: MNHEY, SVGAGI. In nucleotides, the CDR3 is TGTGCCAGCAGTTCGCCGGGACTTAACACCGGGGAGCTGTTTTTT. Translation gives CASSSPGLNTGELFF.

The V and J genes are TRBV5-6 and TRBJ2-3, with D maybe TRBD1 (5 bases). V was cut by 4 bases and J by 6 bases, with 9 bases left in between. The CDR3 is made up of 12 amino acids. Germline CDR1 is SGHDT and CDR2 is YYEEEE. The CDR3: CASSPGFDTQYF. The CDR3 DNA reads as TGTGCCAGCAGCCCAGGGTTTGATACGCAGTATTTT.

The V call is TRBV18, the J call TRBJ2-7, with 8 nucleotides matching TRBD1. The CDR3 is 15 amino acids. Germline assignment: CDR1 KGHSH and CDR2 LQKENI. The V gene end was trimmed by 6 bases and the J gene end by 1 base; junction bases not matched to a gene: 8. The CDR3 sequence: CASSTGTGASYEQYF. In DNA form, the CDR3 reads TGTGCCAGCTCTACCGGGACAGGAGCATCCTACGAGCAGTACTTC.

A few counts support this clone. J is TRBJ2-3 and V is TRBV11-2; 9 bases match TRBD2. CDR1 is SGHAT and CDR2 is FQNNGV in the germline V gene. The CDR3 spans 16 residues. Losses at the gene ends were 5 bases for V and 0 bases for J; bases not matched to a gene: 6. The CDR3 is CASSPRAGGSTDTQYF. In DNA, the CDR3 is TGTGCCAGCAGCCCAAGAGCGGGAGGCAGCACAGATACGCAGTATTTT.

This sequence joins TRBV27 and TRBJ2-1; 8 bases match TRBD1. The CDR3 loop spans 14 amino acids. Germline CDR1 and CDR2: MNHEY and SMNVEV (reference sequence). After removal of 6 bases from V and 7 bases from J, the junction contained 8 bases not matched to a gene. The CDR3 region has the DNA TGTGCCAGCAGACAGGACAGGGTTGGAAATGAGCAGTTCTTC. It is translated as CASRQDRVGNEQFF.

The chain recombines TRBV5-6 with TRBJ2-1; perhaps TRBD1 as D (6 bases). From germline, CDR1 is SGHDT and CDR2 YYEEEE. The CDR3 loop spans 15 amino acids. With 4 bases removed from V and 7 bases from J, the gap between germline ends came to 18 bases. Here the CDR3 reads CASSVTGPQGNEQFF. The CDR3 DNA is TGTGCCAGCAGCGTCACCGGACCCCAGGGGAATGAGCAGTTCTTC.

The rearrangement joins TRBV19 to TRBJ2-1; D gene uncertain. The V and J ends lost 3 bases and 5 bases respectively, with 8 bases between them. The CDR3 loop spans 13 amino acids. CDR1 is LNHDA, CDR2 SQIVND, per germline (reference sequence). CDR3 nucleotides: TGTGCCAGTAGTATCGGGTTCGACAATGAGCAGTTCTTC. Its protein product is CASSIGFDNEQFF. Full variable domain (missing parts from reference TRBV19 and TRBJ2-1): DGGITQSPKYLFRKEGQNVTLSCEQNLNHDAMYWYRQDPGQGLRLIYYSQIVNDFQKGDIAEGYSVSREKKESFPLTVTSAQKNPTAFYLCASSIGFDNEQFFGPGTRLTVL.

This clone was counted ten times or more. The rearrangement uses TRBV2 and TRBJ1-1; 10 nucleotides match TRBD1. The ends lost 6 bases at V and 10 bases at J; junction bases unmatched: 8. The length of the CDR3 is 13 residues. Germline V CDR1 and CDR2: SNHLY, FYNNEI. CDR3 nucleotides: TGTGCCAGCAGCGTAGGGACAGGGGATCGAGCTTTCTTT. As protein: CASSVGTGDRAFF.

The chain has TRBV7-9 and TRBJ1-2; a weak D match, TRBD1 (6 bases). Between the trimmed V and J ends, which lost 4 bases and 1 base, there was a span of 7 bases. Germline CDR1 is SEHNR and CDR2 is FQNEAQ (reference sequence). The CDR3 spans 13 residues. Written as DNA, the CDR3 is TGTGCCAGCAGCTCCAGGGGTAACTATGGCTACACCTTC. It translates to CASSSRGNYGYTF.

V usage is TRBV5-1 and J usage is TRBJ1-1; 7 positions agree with TRBD1. This CDR3 spans 15 amino acids. The germline V gene has CDR1 SGHRS and CDR2 YFSETQ. Unmatched junction bases numbered 6, after V lost 4 bases and J lost 0 bases. CDR3 nucleotides: TGCGCCAGCAGCGCCCCGGGACAGATGAACACTGAAGCTTTCTTT. Encoded protein: CASSAPGQMNTEAFF. Using reference TRBV5-1 and TRBJ1-1 for the parts outside the CDR3, the full variable domain is KAGVTQTPRYLIKTRGQQVTLSCSPISGHRSVSWYQQTPGQGLQFLFEYFSETQRNKGNFPGRFSGRQFSNSRSEMNVSTLELGDSALYLCASSAPGQMNTEAFFGQGTRLTVV.

The rearrangement joins TRBV6-1 to TRBJ2-5; maybe TRBD2 (6 bases). The CDR3 has 15 amino acids. Germline V gene data show CDR1 as MNHNS and CDR2 as SASEGT. Trimming left V 0 bases short and J 5 bases short, with 13 bases between. The CDR3 DNA is TGTGCCAGCAGTGAAGCGCTCGGGAGAGGGGAGACCCAGTACTTC. As protein: CASSEALGRGETQYF.

V usage is TRBV11-3 and J usage is TRBJ2-1; a weak D match, TRBD2 (5 bases). Germline lookup yields CDR1 SGHNT and CDR2 YENEEA. V was shortened by 5 bases and J by 0 bases, with 14 bases between the two germline ends. The CDR3 loop spans 16 amino acids. CDR3: CASSLLSGGSYNEQFF. The CDR3 region has the DNA TGTGCCAGCAGCCTGCTGAGCGGAGGCTCCTACAATGAGCAGTTCTTC.

The chain recombines TRBV19 with TRBJ1-1; D perhaps matches TRBD1 (6 bases). Looked up from germline, CDR1 is LNHDA and CDR2 is SQIVND (reference sequence). Trimming left V 3 bases short and J 5 bases short, with 13 bases between. This CDR3 spans 14 amino acids. CDR3 in amino acids: CASSMGQGSTEAFF. The CDR3 DNA is TGTGCCAGTAGTATGGGGCAGGGGAGTACTGAAGCTTTCTTT.

The chain is built from TRBV30 and TRBJ2-1; D is perhaps TRBD2 (5 bases). Germline lookup yields CDR1 GTSNPN and CDR2 SVGIG (reference sequence). The CDR3 is made up of 14 amino acids. Trimming removed 8 bases at V and 0 bases at J, with 14 bases between. The CDR3 region is CAVGAGSSYNEQFF. The CDR3 DNA is TGTGCCGTCGGTGCGGGTAGCTCCTACAATGAGCAGTTCTTC.